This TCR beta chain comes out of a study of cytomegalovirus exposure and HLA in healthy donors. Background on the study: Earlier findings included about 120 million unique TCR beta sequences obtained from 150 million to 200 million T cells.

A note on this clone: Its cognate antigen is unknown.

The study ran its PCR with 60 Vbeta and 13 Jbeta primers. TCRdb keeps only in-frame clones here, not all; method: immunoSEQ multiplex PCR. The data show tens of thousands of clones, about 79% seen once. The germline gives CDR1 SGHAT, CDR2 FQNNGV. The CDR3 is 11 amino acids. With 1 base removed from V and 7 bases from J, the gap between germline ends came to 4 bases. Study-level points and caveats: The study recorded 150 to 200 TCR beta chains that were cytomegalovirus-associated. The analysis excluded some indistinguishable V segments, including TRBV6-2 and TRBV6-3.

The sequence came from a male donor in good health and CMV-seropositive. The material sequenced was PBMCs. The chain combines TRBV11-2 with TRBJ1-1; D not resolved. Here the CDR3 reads CASSLAGEAFF. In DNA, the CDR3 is TGTGCCAGCAGCTTAGCGGGTGAAGCTTTCTTT.